The present T cell receptor beta chain was sequenced within a study of blood T cell repertoires in COVID-19. Study at large: Both acute and convalescent COVID-19 samples were obtained from the United States, Italy and Spain.

In the original processing: Nucleated cell counts were estimated from reference gene primer amplification. Measured with immunoSEQ multiplex PCR; TCRdb has only the in-frame clones, and not every one. The V and J calls and the clone size are those of that table, but D and trimming were determined from the DNA. The sample lists 300,000 to 350,000 clones, roughly 87% seen once, with over 3.5% in the top ten. Seattle researchers signed up patients amid active infection and tracked them longitudinally. V gave up 6 bases and J gave up 4 bases, with 15 bases separating them. In germline, CDR1 is KGHSH, CDR2 LQKENI. This CDR3 is 15 amino acids long.

V and J are TRBV18 and TRBJ1-4; TRBD1 might be the D (6 bases). The receptor was derived from a woman between 55 and 75 years old with COVID-19, enrolled during active disease. Sequencing was done on a sample of peripheral blood. The CDR3 DNA sequence: TGTGCCAGCTCTAGCCGGGACATCCTTAATGAAAAACTGTTTTTT. The encoded protein is CASSSRDILNEKLFF.